This passage covers 21 T cell receptor beta chains from one sample sequenced in a study of tumor-infiltrating lymphocytes in primary liver carcinoma. Starting material for RNA and DNA co-extraction consisted of roughly 19-30 mg of unsorted bulk tissue. Priming with a constant-region primer yielded TCR beta cDNA from 500 ng total RNA. Three nested multiplex PCR rounds, a slightly modified ARM-PCR, produced the libraries for TCR beta. Amplification in the first two PCR rounds was performed using TRBV1-TRBV30 forward primers and a C-beta reverse primer for 10 cycles each. TCRdb independently ran MiXCR on the multiplex PCR reads; one entry per CDR3 protein. Among tens of thousands of distinct CDR3 sequences listed, approximately 71% were seen once. The specimen sequenced was tumor-adjacent normal liver tissue. These receptors were collected from a young woman with primary liver carcinoma and hepatitis B virus infection.

Worth noting for this clonotype: The junction departs from the called germline gene at one end, perhaps through a read error. This sequence joins TRBV28 and TRBJ2-6, with TRBD1 as a possible D gene (5 bases). Germline-derived CDR1 and CDR2 are MDHEN and SYDVKM. The CDR3 totals 17 residues. The CDR3 DNA reads as TGTGCCAGCAGTTTAATCAGGGTGAGTTCTGGGGCTAACGTCCTGACTTTC. This gives the protein CASSLIRVSSGANVLTF.

On this clonotype: A much larger clone lies one base from this, so it may be a read error. V is TRBV7-9 and J is TRBJ2-1; TRBD1 matches 7 bases. Germline trimming cut 3 bases from V and 9 bases from J; bases unmatched to any gene: 20. The CDR3 sequence is 18 residues long. The germline CDR1 and CDR2 sequences are SEHNR and FQNEAQ (reference sequence). The CDR3 DNA sequence: TGTGCCAGCAGCTTGGGAAGTTTAACAGGGGTAGAAGACAGTGAGCAGTTCTTC. It specifies CASSLGSLTGVEDSEQFF.

J is TRBJ2-2 and V is TRBV7-9; maybe TRBD1 (6 bases). Deletions cut 8 bases from V and 9 bases from J, with 25 bases between. The germline CDR1 and CDR2 sequences are SEHNR and FQNEAQ (reference sequence). The CDR3 runs to 16 residues. CDR3 nucleotides: TGTGCCAGCGGCCCACCGGCAGCAGGGGCTGTTCGGGAGCTGTTTTTT. Translating it yields CASGPPAAGAVRELFF.

This clonotype was seen ten or more times. The V gene is TRBV28, the J gene TRBJ2-3, with 9 bases aligning to TRBD2. Per germline, CDR1 MDHEN and CDR2 SYDVKM. V lost 2 bases to trimming and J lost 0 bases; unmatched junction nucleotides: 6. The CDR3 spans 17 residues. In DNA, the CDR3 is TGTGCCAGCAGTTTAGAGGGGCTAGCGGGGAGCACAGATACGCAGTATTTT. It codes for CASSLEGLAGSTDTQYF.

Regarding this clonotype: A junction end diverges from the germline sequence, so it may reflect a read error. The genes are TRBV4-3 and TRBJ2-7, with TRBD2 as a possible D gene (6 bases). CDR1 is LGHNA and CDR2 is YSLEER in the germline V gene. This CDR3 contains 17 residues. CDR3 nucleotide sequence: TGCGTCAGCAGCCAAGTCCGGGAGCGGTTGAGCTCTTACGAGCAGTACTTC. It translates to CVSSQVRERLSSYEQYF.

In the case of this clonotype: One end of the junction does not line up with germline, which may come from a read error. The chain combines TRBV6-1 with TRBJ1-5; no clear D. CDR3 length equals 14 residues. Looked up from germline, CDR1 is MNHNS and CDR2 is SASEGT. The CDR3 loop is CSSSLLGSNQPQHF. CDR3 sequence (DNA): TGTTCCAGCAGTTTGTTGGGGAGCAATCAGCCCCAGCATTTT.

A note on this clonotype: A junction boundary mismatches the germline segment, possibly from a read error. This chain joins TRBV13 and TRBJ2-7; TRBD2 might be the D (6 bases). CDR3 length equals 16 residues. CDR1 and CDR2 from the germline V gene are PRHDT and FYEKMQ (reference sequence). CDR3 in amino acids: CASSLTPGLGIYEQYF. The CDR3 DNA reads as TGTGCAAGCAGTCTCACACCGGGACTGGGTATTTACGAGCAGTACTTC.

This clonotype was counted ten times or more. V is TRBV24-1 and J is TRBJ2-7, with TRBD1 matching 9 bases. V lost 5 bases to trimming and J lost 0 bases; unmatched junction nucleotides: 10. Per germline, CDR1 KGHDR and CDR2 SFDVKD. This CDR3 region has 17 residues. CDR3 nucleotides: TGTGCCACCAGTGGACTAAGACCGGGACAGGGCTCCTACGAGCAGTACTTC. Translation gives CATSGLRPGQGSYEQYF.

This clonotype was detected only a few times. One junction end disagrees with the germline gene, perhaps due to a read error. The chain joins TRBV11-2 to TRBJ2-7; D remains ambiguous. Germline V gene data show CDR1 as SGHAT and CDR2 as FQNNGV. The CDR3 length is 11 residues. The CDR3 sequence: CACSRPSEQYF. Here the CDR3 DNA reads TGTGCCTGCAGTCGACCCAGTGAGCAGTACTTC.

Details on this clonotype: Its ends do not fully match the called genes, so a read error is possible. The chain recombines TRBV11-2 with TRBJ2-3; the D is unclear. Germline assignment: CDR1 SGHAT and CDR2 FQNNGV. The CDR3 has 14 residues. This CDR3 is CANSRMVSTDTQYF. Written as DNA, the CDR3 is TGTGCCAACAGCCGGATGGTTAGCACAGATACGCAGTATTTT.

This clonotype was seen just once. V gene TRBV4-1 combines with J gene TRBJ1-5; TRBD1 aligns across 7 bases. The J call may be wrong; the DNA end is better matched by TRBJ2-3. The CDR3 extends over 15 amino acids. The germline V gene has CDR1 MGHRA and CDR2 YSYEKL. CDR3 protein: CASSQDDRVSEPQYF. CDR3 sequence (DNA): TGCGCCAGCAGCCAAGATGACAGGGTCAGTGAGCCCCAGTATTTT.

The V and J genes are TRBV6-5 and TRBJ1-1; 9 bases match TRBD1. Germline CDR1 reads MNHEY; CDR2 reads SVGAGI. The CDR3 consists of 16 residues. Unmatched junction bases numbered 9, after V lost 1 base and J lost 6 bases. CDR3 region: CASSYLRGQGSAEAFF. As DNA, the CDR3 is TGTGCCAGCAGTTACTTGAGGGGACAGGGTTCAGCTGAAGCTTTCTTT.

This clonotype has a single count. A read error is possible here, since a much larger clone lies one base away. The genes are TRBV2 and TRBJ2-7; 10 bases fit TRBD2. Per germline, CDR1 SNHLY and CDR2 FYNNEI. The CDR3 has 13 residues. V lost 7 bases and J lost 3; bases outside the gene matches: 3. The CDR3 sequence: CASMWTSGYEQYF. In DNA, the CDR3 is TGTGCCAGCATGTGGACTAGCGGCTACGAGCAGTACTTC.

With regard to this clonotype: The conserved closing phenylalanine or tryptophan is absent in this CDR3, likely reflecting a read error. V and J are TRBV6-6 and TRBJ2-1; 7 positions match TRBD2. J lost 6 bases, V lost 2 bases, and 10 bases had no gene match. The CDR3 length is 16 residues. The germline V gene has CDR1 MNHNY and CDR2 SVGAGI (reference sequence). The CDR3: CASSYTSAGTCNEQFL. In DNA form, the CDR3 reads TGTGCCAGCAGTTACACCTCAGCGGGGACTTGCAATGAGCAGTTCTTA.

This clonotype occurred once. The gene calls are TRBV6-1 and TRBJ2-2; D unclear. The CDR3 spans 13 residues. Germline V gene data show CDR1 as MNHNS and CDR2 as SASEGT. V shed 4 bases and J shed 7 bases, with 10 bases lying between them. This CDR3 reads CASSVGDVGELFF. Written as DNA, the CDR3 is TGTGCCAGCAGTGTAGGCGATGTCGGGGAGCTGTTTTTT.

Concerning this clonotype: The junction differs from germline at one of its ends, possibly a read error. The J gene is TRBJ2-1, the V gene TRBV4-1, with D possibly matching TRBD1 (5 bases). Looked up from germline, CDR1 is MGHRA and CDR2 is YSYEKL. This CDR3 comprises 13 residues. The DNA for the CDR3 is TGCGCCAGCAGCTACCCAGGGTTCGATGAGCAGCTCTTC. Amino acid sequence: CASSYPGFDEQLF.

This clonotype was seen once. This chain joins TRBV11-2 and TRBJ2-5, with a weak D call TRBD1 (5 bases). The V and J ends lost 3 bases and 6 bases respectively, with 17 bases between them. The CDR3 extends over 15 amino acids. Germline V lookup: CDR1 SGHAT, CDR2 FQNNGV. CDR3 in DNA: TGTGCCAGCAGCTTTTTGAAGACAGCCGCTCAGACCCAGTACTTC. This sequence encodes CASSFLKTAAQTQYF.

This clonotype was seen once. V and J are TRBV12-3 or TRBV12-4 and TRBJ2-7; 7 nucleotides line up with TRBD2. The CDR3 covers 15 residues. V lost 6 bases to trimming and J lost 3 bases; unmatched junction nucleotides: 11. The CDR3 spells CASRSGTNGFYEQYF. CDR3 nucleotides: TGTGCCAGCAGATCCGGGACTAACGGCTTCTACGAGCAGTACTTC.

As for this clonotype: The junction shows a germline mismatch at one end, possibly a read error. V usage is TRBV6-5 and J usage is TRBJ2-7; no firm D call. Germline loops: CDR1 MNHEY, CDR2 SVGAGI. The CDR3 totals 14 residues. The CDR3 protein is CASSLFPLPYGQYF. DNA of the CDR3: TGTGCCAGCAGTCTCTTTCCCCTCCCCTACGGGCAGTACTTC.

This clonotype was recorded at least ten times. The V call is TRBV30, the J call TRBJ1-6; D is possibly TRBD1 (5 bases). CDR1 is GTSNPN, CDR2 SVGIG, per germline (reference sequence). This CDR3 contains 14 residues. V shed 2 bases and J shed 6 bases, with 11 bases lying between them. In nucleotides, the CDR3 is TGTGCCTGGAGTCCCGACAGCCTTAATTCACCCCTCCACTTT. Protein sequence: CAWSPDSLNSPLHF.

Regarding this clonotype: Mismatch with germline at one junction end may stem from a read error. The chain has TRBV29-1 and TRBJ2-2; weak D call: TRBD2 (6 bases). CDR1 SQVTM and CDR2 ANQGSEA come from the germline V gene. CDR3 length: 15 residues. CDR3 amino acids: CSVGFRGGNTGELHF. The CDR3 DNA follows: TGCAGCGTTGGGTTTCGGGGAGGTAACACCGGGGAGCTGCATTTT.